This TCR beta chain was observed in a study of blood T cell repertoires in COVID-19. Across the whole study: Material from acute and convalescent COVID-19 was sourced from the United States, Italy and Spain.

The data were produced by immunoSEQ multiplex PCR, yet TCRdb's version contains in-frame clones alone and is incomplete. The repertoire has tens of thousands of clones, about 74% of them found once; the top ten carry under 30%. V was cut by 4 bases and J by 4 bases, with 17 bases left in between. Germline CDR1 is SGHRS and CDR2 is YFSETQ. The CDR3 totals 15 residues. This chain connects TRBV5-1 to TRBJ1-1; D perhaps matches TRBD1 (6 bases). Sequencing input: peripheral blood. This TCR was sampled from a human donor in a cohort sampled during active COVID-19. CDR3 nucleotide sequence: TGCGCCAGCAGCCCCTCGGCAGGGGTTTTCACTGAAGCTTTCTTT. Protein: CASSPSAGVFTEAFF.